This T cell receptor beta chain was documented in a study of CD8+CD57+ T cells in acquired aplastic anemia (dated 2018 in TCRdb). Study-wide context: A mean of around 3 ug of DNA, ranging from roughly 0.19 to 27.4 ug, was extracted from sorted CD4+ and CD8+ cells. Mean read counts for healthy donor samples were 9 million to 10.8 million for CD4+ cells and about 12 million for CD8+ cells.

The germline V gene gives CDR1 as SGHRS and CDR2 as YFSETQ. Trimming accounts for 0 bases at V and 0 bases at J, while the number of junction bases matched to no gene is 2. The CDR3, cysteine through phenylalanine, is 16 amino acids long. The only DNA kept is the CDR3, 48 bases in frame from the first base. In the study, sorted CD4+ and CD8+ blood T cells from patients with severe aplastic anemia and from healthy subjects underwent deep sequencing of TCR repertoires. Ficoll-Paque density gradient centrifugation was used to isolate peripheral blood mononuclear cells. CD4+ and CD8+ T cells were sorted by FACS or magnetic beads before DNA extraction. In the case of this clonotype: Its antigen remains unidentified. It has no much larger one-base neighbor in the sample; base qualities were not kept.

Paper-wide results and their limitations: No significant difference in CD8+ Simpson's diversity was found between patients and healthy controls (P=0.060). Although under 35 CD8+ CDR3 sequences were shared by patients and controls, these sequences appeared highly expressed in patients and within the immunodominant clones of patients.

Genomic DNA served as template for TCR beta VDJ combination and CDR3 sequence profiling. An Illumina HiSeq 2000 was the platform used for TCR repertoire sequencing. The source study handled its data this way. TRBV/TRBJ rearrangement plots, CDR3 size and DJ length profiles, and Simpson's diversity index were used to assess repertoires. The immunodominant clone was defined as the most abundant DNA sequence in deep sequencing data. CDR3 amino acid sequences were screened for sharing across subjects and compared with published repertoires and the VDJdb database. Using fastp trimming at Q25 and MiXCR clonotype assembly, TCRdb reanalyzed the public sequencing data and kept in-frame beta chains. CDR3 protein duplicates are merged, each entry listing the most common genes and DNA. The V and J calls were determined by TCRdb, not by the authors. Present in this sample are roughly 130,000 distinct CDR3 sequences, about half of which were seen just once. Of the sample, under 3% is held by the ten largest clones.

The sequence links TRBV5-1 to TRBJ2-7; 11 bases in between match TRBD2. Input material: sorted CD4+, CD8+, or CD8+CD57+ T cells (not recorded which) from PBMCs. This TCR was sampled from a human donor in good health, serving as a control. This receptor has the CDR3 CASSLETSGISYEQYF. Here is the DNA: TGCGCCAGCAGCTTGGAGACTAGCGGGATCTCCTACGAGCAGTACTTC.